Shown below are 31 T cell receptor beta chains from a single sample sequenced in a study of blood T cells in healthy people across ages. Sample-barcoded 5' priming and a J-beta primer mix drove a second PCR of about 6 to 12 cycles. TCRdb processed the 5' RACE reads anew with MiXCR; each CDR3 protein has one entry. The data hold roughly 1.5 million distinct CDR3 sequences, with 42% observed a single time. Sequencing was done on a sample of blood. Receptor source: a woman aged 18-29 years in good health.

V is TRBV7-2 and J is TRBJ1-2, with 9 bases lining up with TRBD1. The trim removed 5 bases at V and 2 bases at J, leaving 3 bases unmatched. This CDR3 comprises 14 residues. Germline CDR1 and CDR2: SGHTA and FQGNSA. The CDR3, as DNA: TGTGCCAGCAGCATAGACAGGGGGAACTATGGCTACACCTTC. It encodes CASSIDRGNYGYTF.

In this sample, this clonotype turned up a few times. The rearrangement uses TRBV6-2 or TRBV6-3 and TRBJ2-1; D is ambiguous. CDR1 is MNHEY and CDR2 is SVGEGT in the germline V gene. V was shortened by 0 bases and J by 1 base, with 10 bases between the two germline ends. The CDR3 loop spans 16 amino acids. The CDR3, as DNA: TGTGCCAGCAGTTACTCGGTTAGGAAATCCTACAATGAGCAGTTCTTC. It specifies CASSYSVRKSYNEQFF.

V and J are TRBV24-1 and TRBJ2-3; 12 nucleotides align to TRBD2. CDR3 size: 17 residues. The J segment lost 1 base and the V segment lost 4 bases, leaving 5 bases of the junction unmatched. Germline loops: CDR1 KGHDR, CDR2 SFDVKD. As DNA, the CDR3 is TGTGCCACCAGTGACCCTAGCGGGAGGGATCGCACAGATACGCAGTATTTT. Protein: CATSDPSGRDRTDTQYF.

V and J are TRBV28 and TRBJ1-2; no clear D gene. The ends were cut back, 6 bases at V and 0 bases at J, with 8 bases in the middle. The CDR3 contains 13 residues. Germline CDR1 MDHEN, CDR2 SYDVKM. CDR3 nucleotide sequence: TGTGCCAGCAGCCCCCACACTAACTATGGCTACACCTTC. It is translated as CASSPHTNYGYTF.

This clonotype was seen only once. The chain's CDR3 is CASSELGAAYEQYF. Here the CDR3 DNA reads TGTGCCAGCAGCGAACTAGGGGCGGCCTACGAGCAGTACTTC. The chain links TRBV6-6 to TRBJ2-7; TRBD1 or TRBD2 may be the D gene (5 bases each). The V end was cut by 6 bases, the J end by 2 bases, with 14 bases between. In germline, CDR1 is MNHNY, CDR2 SVGAGI (reference sequence). The CDR3 runs to 14 residues.

This chain joins TRBV2 and TRBJ2-7; no clear D gene. The CDR3 consists of 11 residues. The V gene's germline CDR1 is SNHLY and CDR2 FYNNEI. V was pared by 8 bases and J by 2 bases, with 7 bases between. In nucleotides, the CDR3 is TGTGCCAGCCGGCCGACCTACGAGCAGTACTTC. Protein product: CASRPTYEQYF.

V usage is TRBV10-3 and J usage is TRBJ2-7, with 7 nucleotides matching TRBD1. The CDR3 extends over 12 amino acids. V lost 6 bases, J lost 3 bases, and 2 bases stayed unmatched. Germline loops: CDR1 ENHRY, CDR2 SYGVKD. The CDR3 protein is CAISRDSYEQYF. As DNA, the CDR3 is TGTGCCATCAGCCGGGACAGCTACGAGCAGTACTTC.

There are a few counts of this clonotype. The chain employs TRBV10-3 and TRBJ2-7; 11 nucleotides line up with TRBD2. The CDR3 consists of 15 residues. Per the germline V gene, CDR1 is ENHRY and CDR2 is SYGVKD. V was pared by 2 bases and J by 6 bases, with 6 bases of the junction left unmatched. Here the CDR3 reads CAISETSGSVLEQYF. Here the CDR3 DNA reads TGTGCCATCAGTGAGACTAGCGGGAGCGTCCTCGAGCAGTACTTC.

This clonotype has only a few counts. CDR3 in DNA: TGCGCCAGCAGCCCAGGGTCTTCTCGAGCCTACGAGCAGTACTTC. Translating gives CASSPGSSRAYEQYF. The chain carries TRBV4-3 and TRBJ2-7, with D tentatively TRBD1 (5 bases). The CDR3 is 15 amino acids. Germline values: CDR1 LGHNA, CDR2 YSLEER. Trimming took off 4 bases at V and 2 bases at J, with 15 bases between the two ends.

This clonotype was seen at least ten times. The chain has TRBV12-3 or TRBV12-4 and TRBJ1-6; no firm D call. V lost 7 bases and J 2 bases, leaving 12 bases between the germline ends. The length of the CDR3 is 15 residues. CDR3 bases: TGTGCCAGCACCCCTGGCATTGCCTATAATTCACCCCTCCACTTT. Its protein is CASTPGIAYNSPLHF.

The chain couples TRBV6-6 to TRBJ2-1; 9 bases are shared with TRBD2. The CDR3 length is 17 residues. Germline CDR1 MNHNY, CDR2 SVGAGI (reference sequence). V shed 4 bases and J 5 bases; nucleotides not matched to a gene: 12. The CDR3 DNA follows: TGTGCCAGCAGTTTAAGATTTGCGGGGGGGACCCACAATGAGCAGTTCTTC. Its translation is CASSLRFAGGTHNEQFF.

The chain is built from TRBV28 and TRBJ2-5; D not certain. The CDR3 is made up of 15 amino acids. Trimming left V 2 bases short and J 0 bases short, with 10 bases between. The germline CDR1 and CDR2 sequences are MDHEN and SYDVKM. CDR3 protein: CASSLGQFYQETQYF. In nucleotides, the CDR3 is TGTGCCAGCAGTTTAGGCCAATTCTACCAAGAGACCCAGTACTTC.

The table lists this clonotype with a few counts. This chain's CDR3 is CASSPPGGREQYF. The CDR3 coding sequence is TGTGCCAGCAGCCCCCCAGGGGGTCGCGAGCAGTACTTC. The rearrangement links TRBV3-1 to TRBJ2-7; 7 nucleotides match TRBD1. The CDR3 extends over 13 amino acids. The germline gives CDR1 LGHDT, CDR2 YNNKEL (reference sequence). With 4 bases clipped from V and 6 bases from J, the junction kept 6 bases outside the gene matches.

The chain joins TRBV20-1 to TRBJ1-3; the D is unclear. This CDR3 region has 15 residues. V lost 3 bases, J lost 0 bases, and 12 bases lay in between. CDR1 is DFQATT and CDR2 is SNEGSKA in the germline V gene (reference sequence). CDR3 loop: CSARGVPISGNTIYF. The CDR3, as DNA: TGCAGTGCTAGGGGCGTACCGATCTCTGGAAACACCATATATTTT.

The CDR3 DNA follows: TGCAGCGTACGGACAGGGTACACTGAAGCTTTCTTT. Its translation is CSVRTGYTEAFF. This chain joins TRBV29-1 and TRBJ1-1; TRBD1 matches 8 bases. Trimming at V came to 6 bases and at J to 3 bases, leaving 3 bases not matched to a gene. Looked up from germline, CDR1 is SQVTM and CDR2 is ANQGSEA. CDR3 length equals 12 residues.

This clonotype was observed a handful of times. This chain links TRBV4-3 with TRBJ2-3; D is uncertain. The CDR3 consists of 13 residues. Germline values: CDR1 LGHNA, CDR2 YSLEER. Trimming took 2 bases from V and 4 from J, leaving 7 bases between them. The CDR3 region has the DNA TGCGCCAGCAGCCAACTGATTTCAGATACGCAGTATTTT. Translation gives CASSQLISDTQYF.

The CDR3 DNA follows: TGTGCCAGCAGCCTGGACTCCACCCCCAATGAGCAGTTCTTC. This encodes CASSLDSTPNEQFF. The genes are TRBV5-4 and TRBJ2-1, with D maybe TRBD2 (5 bases). The CDR3 runs 14 residues. V lost 4 bases and J 6 bases, leaving 14 bases between the germline ends. Per germline, CDR1 SGHNT and CDR2 YYREEE (reference sequence).

The rearrangement uses TRBV12-3 or TRBV12-4 and TRBJ2-3; a weak D match, TRBD2 (6 bases). This CDR3 comprises 15 residues. The V end lost 8 bases, the J end lost 4 bases, and 19 bases lay between the germline ends. CDR3 sequence reads: CASVGGRASADTQYF. CDR3 DNA sequence: TGTGCCAGCGTGGGGGGTCGGGCTAGCGCAGATACGCAGTATTTT.

The chain uses TRBV5-1 and TRBJ2-3; TRBD1 aligns across 10 bases. Trimming at V came to 3 bases and at J to 4 bases, leaving 5 bases not matched to a gene. This CDR3 has 15 residues. Germline V gene data show CDR1 as SGHRS and CDR2 as YFSETQ. The CDR3 DNA reads TGCGCCAGCAGCTACTCCGGGACAGGGGCAGATACGCAGTATTTT. Translation gives CASSYSGTGADTQYF.

This clonotype was found once. This chain links TRBV27 with TRBJ2-7; TRBD2 matches at 8 bases. The CDR3 spans 14 residues. Trimming removed 4 bases from V and 7 bases from J; junction bases left unmatched: 9. Germline CDR1 MNHEY, CDR2 SMNVEV (reference sequence). CDR3 sequence reads: CASSYRAGGFEQYF. The CDR3 DNA reads TGTGCCAGCAGTTATAGGGCGGGGGGTTTTGAGCAGTACTTC.

This clonotype was seen repeatedly, ten times or more. The chain employs TRBV4-1 and TRBJ2-1; no definite D call. The germline CDR1 and CDR2 sequences are MGHRA and YSYEKL. Trimming shortened V by 1 base and J by 15 bases, and 13 bases separated the two germline ends. This CDR3 region has 12 residues. The CDR3 spells CASSQVGFGVFF. The CDR3 DNA reads TGCGCCAGCAGCCAAGTTGGGTTTGGCGTGTTCTTC.

This clonotype was counted only a few times. CDR3 coding DNA: TGCAGCGTTGCGAGCGGAGGGGGTATGAACACTGAAGCTTTCTTT. As protein: CSVASGGGMNTEAFF. The rearrangement uses TRBV29-1 and TRBJ1-1; the D gene is possibly TRBD1 (6 bases). V dropped 4 bases and J dropped 0 bases, with 15 bases sitting between them. Germline values: CDR1 SQVTM, CDR2 ANQGSEA. The CDR3 is 15 residues long.

As concerns this clonotype: At one end, the junction sequence differs from germline, possibly due to a read error. CDR3 in DNA: TGTGCCACCAGCAGAGATAAGTATAGCACTCAGCCCCAGCATTTT. Residues: CATSRDKYSTQPQHF. V is TRBV15 and J is TRBJ1-5, with D hard to call. The CDR3 contains 15 residues. Germline CDR1 reads LNHNV; CDR2 reads YYDKDF (reference sequence).

The chain couples TRBV18 to TRBJ2-7; TRBD2 is a possible D gene (7 bases). The germline V gene encodes CDR1 KGHSH and CDR2 LQKENI. Trimming cost V 5 bases and J 7 bases, with 18 bases left between them. This CDR3 is 14 amino acids long. In DNA, the CDR3 is TGTGCCAGCTCATCGGGGGGCGACTACAATGAGCAGTACTTC. Encoded protein: CASSSGGDYNEQYF.

This chain's CDR3 is CASSSTPGLADNEQFF. CDR3 in DNA: TGTGCCAGCAGCTCGACCCCGGGACTAGCGGACAATGAGCAGTTCTTC. The chain uses TRBV7-2 and TRBJ2-1, with 11 bases that match TRBD2. The V gene's germline CDR1 is SGHTA and CDR2 FQGNSA. The length of the CDR3 is 16 residues. Trimming cost V 4 bases and J 5 bases; bases outside gene matches: 7.

As regards this clonotype: An end of the junction differs from the germline gene, which may be a read error. The chain couples TRBV7-7 to TRBJ2-3; 7 bases align to TRBD2. Germline V gives CDR1 SSHAT, CDR2 FNYEAQ (reference sequence). The length of the CDR3 is 14 residues. CDR3 region: CASSPSGTTDTQYF. The CDR3 region has the DNA TGTGCTAGCAGCCCTAGCGGAACCACAGATACGCAGTATTTT.

The chain joins TRBV25-1 to TRBJ2-1; D is unclear. The CDR3 has 12 amino acids. V was pared by 5 bases and J by 8 bases, with 10 bases between. Germline loops: CDR1 MGHDK, CDR2 SYGVNS. CDR3 sequence: CASSIRSDEQFF. The CDR3 nucleotides are TGTGCCAGCAGTATCAGGTCTGATGAGCAGTTCTTC.

This clonotype has ten or more counts. This chain uses TRBV12-3 or TRBV12-4 with TRBJ2-5; D gene unclear. This CDR3 is built from 10 residues. V was trimmed by 6 bases and J by 3 bases, leaving 2 bases between them. CDR3 loop: CASSKETQYF. CDR3 nucleotides: TGTGCCAGCAGCAAAGAGACCCAGTACTTC.

CDR3 amino acids: CASSQVPSGSDEQYF. As DNA, the CDR3 is TGCGCCAGCAGCCAAGTTCCTAGCGGGAGCGATGAGCAGTACTTC. The chain employs TRBV4-1 and TRBJ2-7; 10 nucleotides line up with TRBD2. The CDR3 covers 15 residues. The germline CDR1 and CDR2 sequences are MGHRA and YSYEKL. The V gene end was trimmed by 1 base and the J gene end by 7 bases; junction bases not matched to a gene: 7.

V and J are TRBV29-1 and TRBJ2-7; weak D call: TRBD2 (6 bases). The CDR3 length is 14 residues. Trimming shortened V by 4 bases and J by 1 base, and 14 bases separated the two germline ends. The germline CDR1 and CDR2 sequences are SQVTM and ANQGSEA. The DNA of the CDR3 is TGCAGCGTTGTCGGACTAAGTAGTTCCTACGAGCAGTACTTC. Protein: CSVVGLSSSYEQYF.

This clonotype was seen more than once but under ten times. The gene calls are TRBV4-3 and TRBJ2-7; D not resolved. The CDR3 runs 14 residues. Trimming shortened V by 2 bases and J by 2 bases, and 10 bases separated the two germline ends. In germline, CDR1 is LGHNA, CDR2 YSLEER. CDR3 nucleotide sequence: TGCGCCAGCAGCCAACAGGTCGGAACCTACGAGCAGTACTTC. Translated: CASSQQVGTYEQYF.